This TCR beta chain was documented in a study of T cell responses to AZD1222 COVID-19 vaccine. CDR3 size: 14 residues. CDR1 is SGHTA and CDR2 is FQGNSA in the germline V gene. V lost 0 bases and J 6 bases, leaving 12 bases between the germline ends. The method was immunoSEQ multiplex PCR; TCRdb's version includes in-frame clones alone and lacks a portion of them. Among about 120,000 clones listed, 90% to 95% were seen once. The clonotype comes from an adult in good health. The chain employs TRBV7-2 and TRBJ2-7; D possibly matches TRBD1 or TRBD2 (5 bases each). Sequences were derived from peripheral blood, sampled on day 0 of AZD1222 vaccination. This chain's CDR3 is CASSLAGDVSEQYF. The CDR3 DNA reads TGTGCCAGCAGCTTAGCGGGGGACGTCTCCGAGCAGTACTTC.